The 7 T cell receptor beta chains given below trace back to one sample, sequenced in a study of cytotoxic CD8 clonotypes in ibrutinib-treated CLL. Sequencing was performed with immunoSEQ multiplex PCR; in TCRdb, only in-frame clones are kept and a portion is missing. Of approximately 100,000 clones in the sample, 77% were seen once. The source material was PBMCs, sampled after 24 months of ibrutinib treatment. These receptor sequences come from a human donor with chronic lymphocytic leukemia.

This chain joins TRBV6-1 and TRBJ1-1; perhaps TRBD1 as D (5 bases). Germline V gives CDR1 MNHNS, CDR2 SASEGT. V dropped 0 bases and J dropped 8 bases, with 13 bases sitting between them. The CDR3 sequence is 14 residues long. The CDR3 loop reads CASSEAKKTAEAFF. For the CDR3, the DNA is TGTGCCAGCAGTGAAGCGAAAAAGACAGCGGAAGCTTTCTTT.

V gene TRBV5-1 combines with J gene TRBJ2-7; TRBD2 matches 8 bases. V dropped 0 bases and J dropped 7; count of bases not matched to a gene: 12. Germline CDR1 reads SGHRS; CDR2 reads YFSETQ. The CDR3 has 16 residues. CDR3 sequence reads: CASSLALTGGPREQYF. The CDR3 nucleotides are TGCGCCAGCAGCTTGGCCTTGACGGGAGGGCCGCGTGAGCAGTACTTC.

The chain couples TRBV10-3 to TRBJ2-3; 10 bases map to TRBD2. Per germline, CDR1 ENHRY and CDR2 SYGVKD. The CDR3 runs 15 residues. Trimming at V came to 6 bases and at J to 2 bases, leaving 5 bases not matched to a gene. The DNA for the CDR3 is TGTGCCATCAGAAGACTAGCGGGTACCACAGATACGCAGTATTTT. This gives the protein CAIRRLAGTTDTQYF.

This sequence joins TRBV29-1 and TRBJ1-2; D unclear. Germline values: CDR1 SQVTM, CDR2 ANQGSEA. V gave up 5 bases and J gave up 8 bases, with 6 bases separating them. The CDR3 contains 9 residues. Written as DNA, the CDR3 is TGCAGCGTTCTTGGAGGCTACACCTTC. Translated: CSVLGGYTF.

The rearrangement uses TRBV5-1 and TRBJ2-7, with D maybe TRBD1 (6 bases). CDR1 is SGHRS, CDR2 YFSETQ, per germline. With 0 bases removed from V and 1 base from J, the gap between germline ends came to 20 bases. The CDR3 runs 18 residues. The CDR3 here is CASSLAWVGARGSYEQYF. In nucleotides, the CDR3 is TGCGCCAGCAGCTTGGCGTGGGTGGGGGCCCGAGGATCCTACGAGCAGTACTTC.

This chain links TRBV14 with TRBJ2-2; 7 bases agree with TRBD2. Germline assignment: CDR1 SGHDN and CDR2 FVKESK. The CDR3 runs 16 residues. The ends lost 5 bases at V and 7 bases at J; junction bases unmatched: 13. The CDR3 DNA reads as TGTGCCAGCAGCTCGGGGGGACCGCCTCGGGGCGGGGAGCTGTTTTTT. It codes for CASSSGGPPRGGELFF.

V gene TRBV11-2 combines with J gene TRBJ2-7, with 7 bases matching TRBD2. The CDR3 loop spans 14 amino acids. CDR1 and CDR2 from the germline V gene are SGHAT and FQNNGV. With V trimmed by 1 base and J by 0 bases, 0 bases remained unmatched. The DNA of the CDR3 is TGTGCCAGCAGCTTAGCGGGGGGCTCCTACGAGCAGTACTTC. The encoded protein is CASSLAGGSYEQYF.